Many counts were recorded for the clone carrying this TCR beta chain. Trimming cost V 3 bases and J 1 base; bases outside gene matches: 4. The germline CDR1 and CDR2 sequences are DFQATT and SNEGSKA (reference sequence). This CDR3 contains 14 residues. The data are from a study of T cells in Graves' hyperthyroidism and ophthalmopathy. TCR beta CDR3 sequences were amplified from RNA transcripts. First-round RT-PCR of the TCR CDR3 relied on the HTBI primer set. TCRdb re-called the multiplex PCR reads through MiXCR, storing one row per CDR3 protein. The repertoire holds about 380,000 distinct CDR3 sequences, with about 18% as singletons. Uncontrolled infection, other autoimmune disease, pregnancy or lactation disqualified patients from enrolment. Based on clinical symptoms, serum thyroxine and TRAb, thyroid ultrasound and orbital computed tomography, diagnoses were reached.

The rearrangement uses TRBV20-1 and TRBJ2-3; 7 nucleotides align to TRBD2. This TCR derives from a man between 18 and 29 years old with Graves' ophthalmopathy. The sample consisted of blood. The DNA of the CDR3 is TGCAGTGCTAGGAATGCGGGGGGCACAGATACGCAGTATTTT. Its translation: CSARNAGGTDTQYF.